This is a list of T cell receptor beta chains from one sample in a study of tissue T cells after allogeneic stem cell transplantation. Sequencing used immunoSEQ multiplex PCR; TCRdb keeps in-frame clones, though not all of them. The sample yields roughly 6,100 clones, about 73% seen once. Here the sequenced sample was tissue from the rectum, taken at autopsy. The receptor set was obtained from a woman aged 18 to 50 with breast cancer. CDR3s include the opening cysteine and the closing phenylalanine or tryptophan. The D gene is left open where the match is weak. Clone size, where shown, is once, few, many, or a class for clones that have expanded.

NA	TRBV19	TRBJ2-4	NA	CASSISSGPLDVAKNIQYF	TGTGCCAGTAGTATAAGTTCGGGGCCGCTAGACGTAGCCAAAAACATTCAGTACTTC
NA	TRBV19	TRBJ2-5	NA	CASSISGGPGTQYF	TGTGCCAGTAGTATCAGCGGTGGGCCAGGGACCCAGTACTTC
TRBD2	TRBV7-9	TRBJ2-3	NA	CASNPAGGNTDTQYF	TGTGCCAGCAACCCCGCGGGAGGGAACACAGATACGCAGTATTTT
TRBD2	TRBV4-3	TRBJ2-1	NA	CASSQGLGLAGEGEQFF	TGCGCCAGCAGCCAAGGGTTAGGACTAGCGGGGGAGGGTGAGCAGTTCTTC
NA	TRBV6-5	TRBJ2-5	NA	CASTRLWPRETQYF	TGTGCCAGCACCCGGCTATGGCCGCGGGAGACCCAGTACTTC
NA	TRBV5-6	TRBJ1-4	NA	CASSRSGLNEKLFF	TGTGCCAGCAGCCGCAGCGGGCTAAATGAAAAACTGTTTTTT
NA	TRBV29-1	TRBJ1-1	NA	CSVEGQTAFF	TGCAGCGTTGAAGGACAGACGGCTTTCTTT
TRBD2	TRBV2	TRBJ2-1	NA	CATGLAEGNEQFF	TGTGCCACCGGACTAGCGGAAGGGAATGAGCAGTTCTTC
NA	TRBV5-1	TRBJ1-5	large	CASSTPPPGIIEPQHF	TGCGCCAGCAGCACCCCTCCGCCAGGGATAATAGAGCCCCAGCATTTT
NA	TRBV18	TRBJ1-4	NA	CASSVNEKLFF	TGTGCCAGCTCAGTGAATGAAAAACTGTTTTTT
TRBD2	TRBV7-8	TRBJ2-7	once	CASSLGGLEGYEQYF	TGTGCCAGCAGCTTAGGGGGACTAGAAGGGTACGAGCAGTACTTC
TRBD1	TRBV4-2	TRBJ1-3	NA	CASRRTGDGPGNTIYF	TGTGCCAGCAGGAGGACAGGGGATGGCCCCGGAAACACCATATATTTT
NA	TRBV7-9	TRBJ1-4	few	CASSPGDWEGNEKLFF	TGTGCCAGCAGCCCAGGGGATTGGGAGGGGAATGAAAAACTGTTTTTT
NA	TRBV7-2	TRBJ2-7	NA	CASTFRDGTYEQYF	TGTGCCAGCACCTTCCGGGACGGAACCTACGAGCAGTACTTC
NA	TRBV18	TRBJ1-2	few	CASSPTGTGDGYTF	TGTGCCAGCTCCCCCACCGGGACGGGAGATGGCTACACCTTC
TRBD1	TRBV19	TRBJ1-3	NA	CATINRGTGNTIYF	TGTGCCACCATCAACAGGGGTACTGGAAACACCATATATTTT
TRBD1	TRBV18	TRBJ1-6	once	CASSPDRVGSPLHF	TGTGCCAGCTCACCAGACAGGGTCGGATCACCCCTCCACTTT
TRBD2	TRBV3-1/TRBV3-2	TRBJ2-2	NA	CASTPKRTSGNTGELFF	TGTGCCAGCACCCCAAAGCGTACTAGCGGTAACACCGGGGAGCTGTTTTTT
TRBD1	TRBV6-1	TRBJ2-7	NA	CASSERTGISYEQYF	TGTGCCAGCAGTGAAAGGACAGGGATATCCTACGAGCAGTACTTC
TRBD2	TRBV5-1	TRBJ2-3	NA	CASSPGLAGVPDTQYF	TGCGCCAGCAGCCCGGGACTAGCGGGAGTTCCGGATACGCAGTATTTT
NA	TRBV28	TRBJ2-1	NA	CASRGGGSGVFAYNEQFF	TGTGCCAGCCGAGGTGGGGGTTCGGGGGTCTTCGCCTACAATGAGCAGTTCTTC
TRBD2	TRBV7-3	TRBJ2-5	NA	CASRFYWTSGGRRETQYF	TGTGCCAGCAGATTCTACTGGACTAGCGGGGGCAGGAGGGAGACCCAGTACTTC
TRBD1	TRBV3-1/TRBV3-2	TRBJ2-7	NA	CASSLGQLAYEQYF	TGTGCCAGCAGCTTGGGACAGCTTGCCTACGAGCAGTACTTC
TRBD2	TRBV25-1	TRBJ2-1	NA	CASSLGGDGPNEQFF	TGTGCCAGCAGCCTGGGGGGGGACGGACCCAATGAGCAGTTCTTC
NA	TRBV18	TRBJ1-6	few	CASSPHPRGDSPLHF	TGTGCCAGCTCTCCCCATCCTAGGGGTGATTCACCCCTCCACTTT